This T cell receptor (beta chain) was identified during a study of GPR56 and killer-like receptors on CD4 memory cells (dated by TCRdb to about 2019). With regard to the full study: According to the study's proposal, human CD4+ memory T-cell differentiation and cytokine production potential are marked by the progressive acquisition of KLRB1, KLRG1, GPR56 and then KLRF1. Healthy blood donors in the study were described as age-matched to the liver disease patients, whose median age was approximately 70 years.

Inclusive of the bounding cysteine and phenylalanine, the CDR3 is 21 residues long. This entry has no DNA. CDR1 and CDR2, looked up from the germline V gene (reference sequence), are MNHEY and SMNVEV. Sequencing relied on an Illumina HiSeq 2500. The recombined TCRbeta locus was amplified by a previously published PCR protocol to build sequencing libraries. In the source study's methods: Any read whose average quality score fell below 30 was discarded, and IMSEQ was used to process the reads that remained. Clonotypes were defined by Vbeta gene, Jbeta gene and CDR3 amino acid sequence. To quantify how much the repertoires of different populations overlapped, the Morisita-Horn index was computed on the top 100 expanded clones. Renyi diversity profiles calculated on the top 100 expanded clones were used to evaluate clonal diversity. TCRdb reprocessed the reads and assigns one entry to each CDR3 protein sequence, leaving out DNA. The V and J calls and clone size come from TCRdb's table, not from the authors' own analysis. This sample's records show over 1,100 distinct CDR3 sequences. The ten largest make up about 13% of the sample.

Frequency classes this clonotype as medium-sized (0.01 to 0.1%); no count is given. It has no known antigen specificity. Five KLR/GPR56-defined CD4+ populations were enriched by fluorescence-activated cell sorting before TCRbeta sequencing. To test a linear memory differentiation pathway, TCRbeta repertoires were sequenced from five CD4+ T-cell subsets defined by expression of KLRB1, KLRG1, GPR56 and KLRF1. TCR-sequenced cells came from peripheral blood of healthy control individuals, reported as five donors in the TCRbeta analysis figure. Heparinized peripheral blood was collected, and every sample was processed within one hour of being retrieved. To isolate peripheral blood mononuclear cells, blood was diluted 1:2 in PBS and put through Biocoll density gradient centrifugation at room temperature. Before flow sorting, freshly isolated PBMCs underwent magnetic sorting with anti-CD4 MicroBeads to enrich CD4+ T cells. A BD FACSAria II was used to sort CD4+ T cells, enriched from the PBMCs of healthy donors, according to marker expression. Surface staining used anti-KLRB1 clone 191B8, anti-KLRF1 clone 4A4.D10 and anti-KLRG1 clone REA261 antibodies from Miltenyi Biotec.

On the study overall, not on this receptor specifically: Clonal frequency started low in the marker-negative population and rose progressively along the proposed pathway, while TCRbeta diversity decreased accordingly. Clones dominating late populations 4 and 5 were also found in early populations 1 and 2, which the authors took as evidence for linear differentiation. Overlap of TCR repertoires was especially pronounced between late populations 4 and 5, and partly extended to population 3. Rather than full repertoires, the diversity and similarity analyses used only the 100 most expanded clones in each population.

The clonotype originates from a human donor in good health. This chain joins TRBV27 to TRBJ2-3; the D call from TCRdb, TRBD2, cannot be confirmed without DNA. Sequenced sample: memory CD4+ T cells from blood. The CDR3 has the sequence CASKPLTSGRSKILSTDTQYF.